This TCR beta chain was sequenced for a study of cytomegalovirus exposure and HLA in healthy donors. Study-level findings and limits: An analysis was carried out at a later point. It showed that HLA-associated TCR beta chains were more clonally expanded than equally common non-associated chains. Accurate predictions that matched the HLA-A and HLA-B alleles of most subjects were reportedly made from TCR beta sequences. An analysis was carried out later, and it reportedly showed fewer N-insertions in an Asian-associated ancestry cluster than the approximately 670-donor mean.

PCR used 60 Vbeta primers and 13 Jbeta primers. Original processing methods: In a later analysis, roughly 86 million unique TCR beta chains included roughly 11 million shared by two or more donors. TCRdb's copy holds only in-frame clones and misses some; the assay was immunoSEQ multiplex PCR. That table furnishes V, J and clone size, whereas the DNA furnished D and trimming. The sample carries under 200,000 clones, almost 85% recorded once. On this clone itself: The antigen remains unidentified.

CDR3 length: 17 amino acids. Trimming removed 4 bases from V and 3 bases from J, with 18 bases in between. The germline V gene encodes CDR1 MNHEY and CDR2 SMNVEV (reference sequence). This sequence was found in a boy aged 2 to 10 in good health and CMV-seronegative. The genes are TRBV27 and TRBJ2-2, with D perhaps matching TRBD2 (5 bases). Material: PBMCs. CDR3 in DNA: TGTGCCAGCAGTTCCCGGCGGGTGTGGTTCGACACCGGGGAGCTGTTTTTT. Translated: CASSSRRVWFDTGELFF.